This passage covers 20 T cell receptor beta chains from one sample sequenced in a study of T cells in tumors after PD-1 blockade. Clones were sequenced by immunoSEQ multiplex PCR, and TCRdb holds only the in-frame ones, with some missing. There are some 14,000 clones in the sample; 80% to 85% occur only once, and around 25% lies in the top ten. The sequences come from PBMCs, collected after anti-PD-1 treatment. These receptors came from a human donor with basal cell carcinoma.

This clone has only a few counts. The J gene is TRBJ1-5, the V gene TRBV2; tentatively, D is TRBD1 (6 bases). In germline, CDR1 is SNHLY, CDR2 FYNNEI. V gave up 4 bases and J gave up 4 bases, with 11 bases separating them. The CDR3 contains 14 residues. The CDR3 here is CASSVGQGNQPQHF. The CDR3 bases are TGTGCCAGCAGTGTCGGGCAGGGGAATCAGCCCCAGCATTTT.

The table lists this clone with a count of one. The rearrangement links TRBV5-1 to TRBJ2-7, with 8 bases matching TRBD1. Germline values: CDR1 SGHRS, CDR2 YFSETQ. V shed 0 bases and J 0 bases; nucleotides not matched to a gene: 2. CDR3 size: 15 residues. Written as DNA, the CDR3 is TGCGCCAGCAGCTTGGAACAGGGGGGCTCCTACGAGCAGTACTTC. This encodes CASSLEQGGSYEQYF.

This clone was observed a handful of times. The rearrangement joins TRBV19 to TRBJ1-6; 12 bases fit TRBD1. Trimming cost V 8 bases and J 9 bases; bases outside gene matches: 5. The CDR3 contains 14 residues. The germline V gene encodes CDR1 LNHDA and CDR2 SQIVND (reference sequence). The CDR3 reads CASRDRGRGSPLHF. The CDR3 region has the DNA TGTGCCAGTCGGGACAGGGGGCGAGGTTCACCCCTCCACTTT.

V is TRBV11-1 and J is TRBJ1-2; D not certain. Germline V lookup: CDR1 SGHAT, CDR2 FQDESV (reference sequence). The CDR3 runs 16 residues. Between the trimmed V and J ends, which lost 3 bases and 4 bases, there was a span of 18 bases. This chain's CDR3 is CASSFGEWRKGYGYTF. In nucleotides, the CDR3 is TGTGCCAGCAGCTTTGGAGAGTGGAGGAAAGGCTATGGCTACACCTTC.

The genes are TRBV27 and TRBJ1-2; D is undetermined. Germline-derived CDR1 and CDR2 are MNHEY and SMNVEV (reference sequence). V was pared by 2 bases and J by 4 bases, with 17 bases between. The CDR3 spans 16 residues. CDR3 in amino acids: CASSLGSANPLYGYTF. For the CDR3, the DNA is TGTGCCAGCAGTTTAGGGTCCGCCAACCCCCTCTATGGCTACACCTTC.

The chain has TRBV9 and TRBJ2-3; D not certain. The CDR3 contains 14 residues. V dropped 1 base and J dropped 1 base, with 7 bases sitting between them. CDR1 and CDR2 from the germline V gene are SGDLS and YYNGEE. CDR3 residues: CASSVNPGTDTQYF. The CDR3 DNA reads as TGTGCCAGCAGCGTAAACCCGGGCACAGATACGCAGTATTTT.

The gene calls are TRBV27 and TRBJ2-5, with TRBD1 matching 8 bases. V trimming: 7 bases; J trimming: 3 bases; junction bases outside the gene matches: 10. Germline V lookup: CDR1 MNHEY, CDR2 SMNVEV (reference sequence). The CDR3 loop spans 15 amino acids. CDR3 residues: CASIRTGRGKETQYF. For the CDR3, the DNA is TGTGCCAGCATCCGGACAGGGAGAGGTAAAGAGACCCAGTACTTC.

Regarding this clone: It is unclear where the CDR3 begins or ends on the DNA, so no DNA is shown, and the CDR3 is as TCRdb lists it. The gene calls are TRBV21-1 and TRBJ2-7; the table's D call, TRBD2, has no DNA check behind it. TRBV21-1 counts as a pseudogene. The CDR3 comprises 14 residues, both ends counted. This CDR3 reads CASSKVNYKCEQYF.

This clone appeared once. V usage is TRBV7-6 and J usage is TRBJ2-6, with no clear D. The CDR3 has 12 amino acids. Trimming pared 2 bases from V and 7 bases from J, leaving 3 bases between. Germline V gene data show CDR1 as SGHVS and CDR2 as FNYEAQ. CDR3 region: CASSLNANVLTF. In DNA form, the CDR3 reads TGTGCCAGCAGCTTAAACGCCAACGTCCTGACTTTC.

The chain has TRBV24-1 and TRBJ2-1, with 8 bases fitting TRBD2. Germline assignment: CDR1 KGHDR and CDR2 SFDVKD. With 7 bases clipped from V and 6 bases from J, the junction kept 7 bases outside the gene matches. This CDR3 is 14 amino acids long. The CDR3 protein is CATRQAGEGNEQFF. CDR3 bases: TGTGCCACCAGACAAGCGGGAGAAGGCAATGAGCAGTTCTTC.

The rearrangement links TRBV4-2 to TRBJ2-3; 8 bases fit TRBD1. CDR1 and CDR2 from the germline V gene are LGHNA and YNFKEQ. This CDR3 has 16 residues. V trimming: 7 bases; J trimming: 3 bases; junction bases outside the gene matches: 12. The CDR3 bases are TGTGCCAGCAACCTTGCGACAGGGGAGAGGACAGATACGCAGTATTTT. The encoded protein is CASNLATGERTDTQYF.

This chain links TRBV6-6 with TRBJ2-5; either TRBD1 or TRBD2 may fit D (5 bases each). This CDR3 has 16 residues. The germline gives CDR1 MNHNY, CDR2 SVGAGI (reference sequence). The ends were cut back, 6 bases at V and 0 bases at J, with 17 bases in the middle. CDR3: CASSIPLGTDQETQYF. CDR3 DNA: TGTGCCAGCAGCATTCCGCTTGGGACGGACCAAGAGACCCAGTACTTC.

This clone was counted a few times. J is TRBJ2-6 and V is TRBV2; no clear D gene. V lost 0 bases and J 4 bases, leaving 4 bases between the germline ends. The CDR3 has 14 residues. The germline V gene has CDR1 SNHLY and CDR2 FYNNEI. CDR3 coding DNA: TGTGCCAGCAGTGAAGCGCCCGGGGCCAACGTCCTGACTTTC. Translated: CASSEAPGANVLTF.

The rearrangement uses TRBV15 and TRBJ2-2, with a possible D match to TRBD2 (6 bases). The CDR3 has 14 residues. Germline CDR1 reads LNHNV; CDR2 reads YYDKDF (reference sequence). The V end was cut by 1 base, the J end by 7 bases, with 10 bases between. The DNA for the CDR3 is TGTGCCACCAGCAGAGGCGGGGCCGTCGGGGAGCTGTTTTTT. It specifies CATSRGGAVGELFF.

The V and J genes are TRBV3-1 (or the pseudogene TRBV3-2) and TRBJ1-2; TRBD1 is a possible D gene (5 bases). The CDR3 consists of 13 residues. The V and J ends lost 1 base and 8 bases respectively, with 11 bases between them. Looked up from germline, CDR1 is LGHDT and CDR2 is YNNKEL (reference sequence). In nucleotides, the CDR3 is TGTGCCAGCAGCCAAGCTGGGACGAAAGGCTACACCTTC. It yields the protein CASSQAGTKGYTF.

The chain is built from TRBV5-1 and TRBJ1-5; 7 bases are shared with TRBD1. CDR1 SGHRS and CDR2 YFSETQ come from the germline V gene. This CDR3 has 15 residues. With 4 bases clipped from V and 4 bases from J, the junction kept 8 bases outside the gene matches. The CDR3 is CASSEGTDLNQPQHF. The CDR3 nucleotides are TGCGCCAGCAGCGAGGGGACAGACTTAAATCAGCCCCAGCATTTT.

The chain employs TRBV6-5 and TRBJ2-4, with 7 bases lining up with TRBD2. The CDR3 is 13 amino acids. J was trimmed by 7 bases and V by 3 bases; bases with no gene match: 3. Germline-derived CDR1 and CDR2 are MNHEY and SVGAGI. The CDR3 protein is CASSYQGGNIQYF. CDR3 bases: TGTGCCAGCAGTTATCAGGGAGGGAACATTCAGTACTTC.

J is TRBJ1-5 and V is TRBV30; 9 bases match TRBD1. The CDR3 loop spans 13 amino acids. Trimming cost V 5 bases and J 4 bases; bases outside gene matches: 3. Germline V gives CDR1 GTSNPN, CDR2 SVGIG (reference sequence). CDR3 protein: CAWADRGNQPQHF. In nucleotides, the CDR3 is TGTGCCTGGGCCGACAGGGGGAATCAGCCCCAGCATTTT.

The chain joins TRBV2 to TRBJ1-2; possibly TRBD1 for D (6 bases). CDR3 length equals 15 residues. Trimming took 7 bases from V and 3 from J, leaving 18 bases between them. Germline lookup yields CDR1 SNHLY and CDR2 FYNNEI. This CDR3 is CASILDTGWHYGYTF. CDR3 in DNA: TGTGCCAGCATTCTCGACACAGGGTGGCACTATGGCTACACCTTC.

The rearrangement uses TRBV27 and TRBJ2-5; D tentatively reads TRBD1 or TRBD2 (5 bases each). This CDR3 is 14 amino acids long. The V end lost 6 bases, the J end lost 5 bases, and 16 bases lay between the germline ends. Germline lookup yields CDR1 MNHEY and CDR2 SMNVEV (reference sequence). The CDR3, as DNA: TGTGCCAGCAGGGGGCCGAGGGCCTTGGAGACCCAGTACTTC. This gives the protein CASRGPRALETQYF.